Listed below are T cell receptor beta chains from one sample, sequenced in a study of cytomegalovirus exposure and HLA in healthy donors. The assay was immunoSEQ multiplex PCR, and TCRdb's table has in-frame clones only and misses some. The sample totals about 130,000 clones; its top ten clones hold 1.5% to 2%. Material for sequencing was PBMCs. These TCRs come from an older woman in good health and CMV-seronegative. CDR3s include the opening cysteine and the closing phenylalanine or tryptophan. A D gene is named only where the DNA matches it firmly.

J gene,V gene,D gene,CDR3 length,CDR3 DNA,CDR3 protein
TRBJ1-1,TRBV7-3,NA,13,TGTGCCAGCAGCCTCACAGGGAACACTGAAGCTTTCTTT,CASSLTGNTEAFF
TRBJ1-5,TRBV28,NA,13,TGTGCCAGCAGTTCGGGGATCAATCAGCCCCAGCATTTT,CASSSGINQPQHF
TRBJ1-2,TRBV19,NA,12,TGTGCCTCTACGGTCCAGGGCTATGGCTACACCTTC,CASTVQGYGYTF
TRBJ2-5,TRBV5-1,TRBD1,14,TGCGCCAGCAGCCCAAGGACAGGTGGGGAGACCCAGTACTTC,CASSPRTGGETQYF
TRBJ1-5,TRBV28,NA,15,TGTGCCAGCAGTACCACAGGGAGTAGCAATCAGCCCCAGCATTTT,CASSTTGSSNQPQHF
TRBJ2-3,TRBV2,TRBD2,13,TGTGCCAGCACCCCTCTAGCGGAAGATACGCAGTATTTT,CASTPLAEDTQYF
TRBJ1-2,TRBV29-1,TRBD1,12,TGCAGCGTTAGACAGGGTGACTATGGCTACACCTTC,CSVRQGDYGYTF
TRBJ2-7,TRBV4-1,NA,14,TGCGCCAGCAGCCAAGCTTCGGGCCCGGGAGAGCAGTACTTC,CASSQASGPGEQYF
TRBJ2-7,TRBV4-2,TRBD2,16,TGTGCCAGCAGCCAAGAGTTGGGACTAGCGGACTACGAGCAGTACTTC,CASSQELGLADYEQYF
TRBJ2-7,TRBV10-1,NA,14,TGCGCCAGCAGTGAGCTCGGCGGAACCTACGAGCAGTACTTC,CASSELGGTYEQYF
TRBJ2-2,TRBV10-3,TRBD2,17,TGTGCCATCAGTGGGACTAGCGGGAGGGGCGGCACCGGGGAGCTGTTTTTT,CAISGTSGRGGTGELFF
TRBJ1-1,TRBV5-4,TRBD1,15,TGTGCCAGCAGCTATGTTCAGGGGGTGAACACTGAAGCTTTCTTT,CASSYVQGVNTEAFF
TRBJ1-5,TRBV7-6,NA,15,TGTGCCAGCAGCTTATCGCGGGCTAGCAATCAGCCCCAGCATTTT,CASSLSRASNQPQHF
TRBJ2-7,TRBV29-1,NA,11,TGCAGCGCTGGGGCGATCTACGAGCAGTACTTC,CSAGAIYEQYF
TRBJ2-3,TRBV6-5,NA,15,TGTGCCAGCAGTTACGATGTAGCCGCAACAGATACGCAGTATTTT,CASSYDVAATDTQYF
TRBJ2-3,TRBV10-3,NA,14,TGCGCCATCAGTTCCAGGGGCAGCACAGATACGCAGTATTTT,CAISSRGSTDTQYF
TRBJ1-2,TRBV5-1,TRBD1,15,TGCGCCAGCAGCTGGGGACAGGGGACGAGCGATGGCTACACCTTC,CASSWGQGTSDGYTF
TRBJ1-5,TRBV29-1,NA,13,TGCAGCGTTCGTGCCTCTTTGACACAGCCCCAGCATTTT,CSVRASLTQPQHF
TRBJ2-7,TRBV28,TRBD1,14,TGTGCCAGCAGCCCGGGACAGGCCTCCTACGAGCAGTACTTC,CASSPGQASYEQYF
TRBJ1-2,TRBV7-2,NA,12,TGTGCCAGCAGCATCACAGGAAATGGCTACACCTTC,CASSITGNGYTF
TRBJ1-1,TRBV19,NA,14,TGTGCCAGTATGGCCCGTGGGGGGGGATTAGAAGCTTTCTTT,CASMARGGGLEAFF
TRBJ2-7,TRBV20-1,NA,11,TGCAGTGCTAGAAACTTCTACGAGCAGTACTTC,CSARNFYEQYF
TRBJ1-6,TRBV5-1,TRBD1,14,TGCGCCAGCAGCCTGGACAGGGTAAATTCACCCCTCCACTTT,CASSLDRVNSPLHF